This T cell receptor beta chain was found in a study of tissue T cells after allogeneic stem cell transplantation. TCRdb keeps only in-frame clones here, not all; method: immunoSEQ multiplex PCR. The data show more than 3,500 clones, approximately 58% seen once. This clone was seen a single time. The CDR3 runs to 13 residues. Trimming left V 3 bases short and J 5 bases short, with 10 bases between. Germline V gene lookup returns CDR1 SGHNT and CDR2 YYREEE (reference sequence). The specimen comprised tissue from the ileum, sampled at autopsy. This receptor was taken from a male donor aged 60 or over with lung cancer. The V and J genes are TRBV5-4 and TRBJ2-3, with no clear D. The CDR3 DNA follows: TGTGCCAGCAGCTACGAACCCGGAGATACGCAGTATTTT. Its translation: CASSYEPGDTQYF.